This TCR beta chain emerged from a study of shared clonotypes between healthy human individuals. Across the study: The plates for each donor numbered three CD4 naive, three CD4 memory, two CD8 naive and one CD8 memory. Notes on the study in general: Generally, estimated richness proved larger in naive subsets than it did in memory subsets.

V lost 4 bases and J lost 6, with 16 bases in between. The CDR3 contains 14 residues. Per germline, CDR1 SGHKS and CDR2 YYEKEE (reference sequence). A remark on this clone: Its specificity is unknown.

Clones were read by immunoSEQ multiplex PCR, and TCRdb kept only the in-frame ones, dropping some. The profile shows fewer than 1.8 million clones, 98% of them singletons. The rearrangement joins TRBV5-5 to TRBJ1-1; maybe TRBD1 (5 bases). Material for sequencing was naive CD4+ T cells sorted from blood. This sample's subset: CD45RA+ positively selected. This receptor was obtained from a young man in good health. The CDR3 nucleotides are TGTGCCAGCAGCCCCGCCCAGGGTCGGGCTGAAGCTTTCTTT. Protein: CASSPAQGRAEAFF.